This TCR beta chain was identified in a study of STAT3 mutations in large granular lymphocyte leukemia. The table came from immunoSEQ multiplex PCR; TCRdb's copy has only in-frame clones and leaves some out. The top ten clones hold 39% of a sample with over a thousand clones, roughly 69% of them seen once. V dropped 1 base and J dropped 6; count of bases not matched to a gene: 2. Germline CDR1 SEHNR, CDR2 FQNEAQ (reference sequence). The CDR3 runs to 14 residues. Study-wide results and limits: At least one immunodominant TCR beta clonotype appeared in every T-cell large granular lymphocyte leukemia patient.

Comment on this clone: The antigen is unknown.

The source material was peripheral blood mononuclear cells. The sequence came from a woman between 70 and 85 years old with T-cell large granular lymphocyte leukemia. Some clones in this sample may be carry-over from other donors' samples. The rearrangement joins TRBV7-9 to TRBJ2-7; 11 positions agree with TRBD2. The CDR3 DNA sequence: TGTGCCAGCAGCTTAGAACTAGCGGGAGTCGAGCAGTACTTC. It yields the protein CASSLELAGVEQYF.